One sample yielded the 27 T cell receptor beta chains listed below, sequenced in a study of shared clonotypes between healthy human individuals. CD45RO negativity and positive selection for CCR7 defined naive CD8 cells, a population that excluded terminally differentiated effector memory CD45RA+ cells. The method was immunoSEQ multiplex PCR; TCRdb's version includes in-frame clones alone and lacks a portion of them. This sample has 600,000 or so clones, with roughly 98% found just once. The sequencing sample was made of naive CD8+ T cells sorted from blood. The receptors were sampled from a man aged 30 to 45 in good health.

V usage is TRBV4-1 and J usage is TRBJ2-7; 7 bases match TRBD1. The CDR3 has 15 amino acids. V lost 1 base to trimming and J lost 4 bases; unmatched junction nucleotides: 7. The germline gives CDR1 MGHRA, CDR2 YSYEKL. This CDR3 reads CASSQAPQGEYEQYF. The DNA of the CDR3 is TGCGCCAGCAGCCAAGCCCCTCAGGGGGAGTACGAGCAGTACTTC.

The chain employs TRBV27 and TRBJ2-5, with 8 bases lining up with TRBD2. With V trimmed by 4 bases and J by 5 bases, 9 bases remained unmatched. There are 15 residues in the CDR3. Germline assignment: CDR1 MNHEY and CDR2 SMNVEV (reference sequence). The CDR3 DNA follows: TGTGCCAGCAGTTCTTCAGCGGGAGCGGGGGAGACCCAGTACTTC. Protein: CASSSSAGAGETQYF.

V and J are TRBV13 and TRBJ2-7; 10 nucleotides match TRBD2. V was clipped by 0 bases and J by 3 bases; unmatched bases: 2. Germline V gene sequence: CDR1 PRHDT, CDR2 FYEKMQ (reference sequence). The CDR3 extends over 15 amino acids. This CDR3 reads CASSLGLAGDYEQYF. The CDR3 DNA reads as TGTGCCAGCAGCTTAGGGCTAGCGGGAGACTACGAGCAGTACTTC.

The chain joins TRBV7-9 to TRBJ2-5; D is ambiguous. Germline V lookup: CDR1 SEHNR, CDR2 FQNEAQ (reference sequence). V dropped 7 bases and J dropped 2 bases, with 17 bases sitting between them. The CDR3 consists of 15 residues. The CDR3, as DNA: TGTGCCAGCACCTTCGTTTTGGCACCACAAGAGACCCAGTACTTC. It is translated as CASTFVLAPQETQYF. The full variable domain, rest sourced from reference TRBV7-9 and TRBJ2-5, is DTGVSQNPRHKITKRGQNVTFRCDPISEHNRLYWYRQTLGQGPEFLTYFQNEAQLEKSRLLSDRFSAERPKGSFSTLEIQRTEQGDSAMYLCASTFVLAPQETQYFGPGTRLLVL.

The chain carries TRBV5-4 and TRBJ1-2, with TRBD1 as a possible D gene (5 bases). V shed 0 bases and J shed 4 bases, with 16 bases lying between them. This CDR3 comprises 16 residues. Germline-derived CDR1 and CDR2 are SGHNT and YYREEE (reference sequence). CDR3 region: CASSLAAEGPLYGYTF. The CDR3 DNA sequence: TGTGCCAGCAGCTTGGCCGCGGAGGGGCCCCTCTATGGCTACACCTTC.

The table lists this clone with a count of one. The CDR3 coding sequence is TGCGCCAGCAGTGAGGCTTCAGACCCCACAGCCAAAAACATTCAGTACTTC. Protein: CASSEASDPTAKNIQYF. The J gene is TRBJ2-4, the V gene TRBV10-1; D is uncertain. There are 17 residues in the CDR3. Germline CDR1 is WNHNN and CDR2 is SYGVQD (reference sequence). V lost 2 bases to trimming and J lost 0 bases, with 14 bases between them.

The chain has TRBV7-9 and TRBJ1-4, with 9 bases identical to TRBD1. The germline CDR1 and CDR2 sequences are SEHNR and FQNEAQ (reference sequence). With 5 bases clipped from V and 8 bases from J, the junction kept 21 bases outside the gene matches. The CDR3 covers 19 residues. The CDR3 protein is CASSRGDRETYSTREKLFF. The CDR3 DNA is TGTGCCAGCAGCCGCGGGGACAGGGAAACCTACTCTACGAGGGAAAAACTGTTTTTT.

The chain employs TRBV4-1 and TRBJ2-7; 8 bases align to TRBD1. The CDR3 has 15 amino acids. V shed 3 bases, J shed 4 bases, and the junction held 8 bases outside the gene matches. Germline V gene lookup returns CDR1 MGHRA and CDR2 YSYEKL. The CDR3 region is CASSHRQGSQYEQYF. The CDR3 nucleotides are TGCGCCAGCAGCCACAGACAGGGGTCGCAGTACGAGCAGTACTTC.

The V call is TRBV7-9, the J call TRBJ1-4; no definite D call. Trimming took off 10 bases at V and 8 bases at J, with 8 bases between the two ends. CDR1 SEHNR and CDR2 FQNEAQ come from the germline V gene (reference sequence). CDR3 length equals 10 residues. The CDR3 sequence: CATQVEKLFF. CDR3 nucleotide sequence: TGTGCCACTCAGGTCGAAAAACTGTTTTTT.

The chain joins TRBV5-1 to TRBJ2-1; 7 nucleotides agree with TRBD2. V gave up 4 bases and J gave up 6 bases; unmatched junction bases: 7. The CDR3 has 14 residues. Germline loops: CDR1 SGHRS, CDR2 YFSETQ. This CDR3 is CASSIASGPNEQFF. CDR3 bases: TGCGCCAGCAGCATTGCTAGCGGCCCCAATGAGCAGTTCTTC.

V gene TRBV29-1 combines with J gene TRBJ1-1; D is unresolved. Germline lookup yields CDR1 SQVTM and CDR2 ANQGSEA. The CDR3 sequence is 10 residues long. V was shortened by 5 bases and J by 5 bases, with 6 bases between the two germline ends. CDR3 sequence: CSVIGTEAFF. The CDR3 DNA sequence: TGCAGCGTTATCGGGACTGAAGCTTTCTTT. Full variable domain (outside the CDR3, taken from reference TRBV29-1 and TRBJ1-1): SAVISQKPSRDICQRGTSLTIQCQVDSQVTMMFWYRQQPGQSLTLIATANQGSEATYESGFVIDKFPISRPNLTFSTLTVSNMSPEDSSIYLCSVIGTEAFFGQGTRLTVV.

The rearrangement joins TRBV7-3 to TRBJ2-7, with 15 bases lining up with TRBD2. The CDR3 consists of 15 residues. The V gene end was trimmed by 8 bases and the J gene end by 1 base; junction bases not matched to a gene: 3. Per germline, CDR1 SGHTA and CDR2 FQGTGA. CDR3 sequence: CASGLAGGPSYEQYF. The DNA for the CDR3 is TGTGCCAGCGGACTAGCGGGAGGGCCTTCCTACGAGCAGTACTTC.

The chain carries TRBV9 and TRBJ2-7; 11 bases align to TRBD2. The germline CDR1 and CDR2 sequences are SGDLS and YYNGEE. The CDR3 spans 15 residues. V lost 4 bases and J lost 2; bases outside the gene matches: 5. The DNA of the CDR3 is TGTGCCAGCAGCACAGGGACTAGCGGAACCTACGAGCAGTACTTC. It translates to CASSTGTSGTYEQYF.

The rearrangement links TRBV19 to TRBJ2-1, with TRBD1 identical over 9 bases. Germline V gives CDR1 LNHDA, CDR2 SQIVND (reference sequence). There are 15 residues in the CDR3. Trimming took 5 bases from V and 6 from J; bases not matched to a gene: 8. CDR3 amino acids: CASSLTGGGGNEQFF. Written as DNA, the CDR3 is TGTGCCAGTAGTCTTACAGGGGGCGGGGGCAATGAGCAGTTCTTC.

The gene calls are TRBV7-9 and TRBJ2-5; no firm D call. The CDR3 has 15 amino acids. In germline, CDR1 is SEHNR, CDR2 FQNEAQ (reference sequence). Trimming cost V 3 bases and J 5 bases, with 16 bases left between them. The CDR3 protein is CASSFLSAALETQYF. Written as DNA, the CDR3 is TGTGCCAGCAGCTTTTTAAGTGCAGCCTTGGAGACCCAGTACTTC.

This chain joins TRBV29-1 and TRBJ2-5; no reliable D call. The CDR3 extends over 10 amino acids. Trimming took off 3 bases at V and 5 bases at J, with 4 bases between the two ends. The germline CDR1 and CDR2 sequences are SQVTM and ANQGSEA. CDR3 DNA sequence: TGCAGCGTTGAGCCGGAGACCCAGTACTTC. Translating gives CSVEPETQYF.

This rearrangement joins TRBV5-6 to TRBJ2-7, with a possible D match to TRBD1 (5 bases). Trimming took off 1 base at V and 5 bases at J, with 10 bases between the two ends. This CDR3 region has 13 residues. In germline, CDR1 is SGHDT, CDR2 YYEEEE. Here the CDR3 DNA reads TGTGCCAGCAGCTTGACAGGCCCCCACGAGCAGTACTTC. This translates into CASSLTGPHEQYF.

The J gene is TRBJ2-1, the V gene TRBV5-6; D may correspond to TRBD1 or TRBD2 (5 bases each). The germline gives CDR1 SGHDT, CDR2 YYEEEE. V lost 3 bases and J 5 bases, leaving 12 bases between the germline ends. The CDR3 is made up of 14 amino acids. CDR3 amino acids: CASSWGSINNEQFF. CDR3 DNA: TGTGCCAGCAGCTGGGGGAGTATCAACAATGAGCAGTTCTTC. Full variable domain (missing parts from reference TRBV5-6 and TRBJ2-1): DAGVTQSPTHLIKTRGQQVTLRCSPKSGHDTVSWYQQALGQGPQFIFQYYEEEERQRGNFPDRFSGHQFPNYSSELNVNALLLGDSALYLCASSWGSINNEQFFGPGTRLTVL.

This clone showed up just once. V gene TRBV5-4 combines with J gene TRBJ1-2, with 11 bases that match TRBD1. The CDR3 covers 15 residues. V trimming: 4 bases; J trimming: 4 bases; junction bases outside the gene matches: 6. CDR1 SGHNT and CDR2 YYREEE come from the germline V gene (reference sequence). The chain's CDR3 is CASSGPGQGVYGYTF. The DNA for the CDR3 is TGTGCCAGCAGCGGACCGGGACAGGGGGTCTATGGCTACACCTTC. The full variable domain, completed using reference TRBV5-4 and TRBJ1-2, is ETGVTQSPTHLIKTRGQQVTLRCSSQSGHNTVSWYQQALGQGPQFIFQYYREEENGRGNFPPRFSGLQFPNYSSELNVNALELDDSALYLCASSGPGQGVYGYTFGSGTRLTVV.

V usage is TRBV4-3 and J usage is TRBJ2-7; 9 bases line up with TRBD1. The CDR3 is 15 amino acids. CDR1 and CDR2 from the germline V gene are LGHNA and YSLEER. J lost 4 bases, V lost 0 bases, and 4 bases had no gene match. CDR3 protein: CASSQDPDRGYEQYF. The CDR3 bases are TGCGCCAGCAGCCAAGATCCCGACAGGGGGTACGAGCAGTACTTC.

V gene TRBV4-2 combines with J gene TRBJ2-2; D gene ambiguous. Between the trimmed V and J ends, which lost 3 bases and 0 bases, there was a span of 11 bases. This CDR3 region has 16 residues. Germline V gene data show CDR1 as LGHNA and CDR2 as YNFKEQ. As DNA, the CDR3 is TGTGCCAGCAGCCATCTAGGAGCGTCGAACACCGGGGAGCTGTTTTTT. Amino acids: CASSHLGASNTGELFF.

This rearrangement joins TRBV5-6 to TRBJ2-1, with 12 bases fitting TRBD2. The CDR3 spans 16 residues. With V trimmed by 3 bases and J by 9 bases, 10 bases remained unmatched. Per germline, CDR1 SGHDT and CDR2 YYEEEE. CDR3 DNA sequence: TGTGCCAGCAGCTCGGCGACTAGCGGGAGTTGGGGTGAGCAGTTCTTC. Amino acids: CASSSATSGSWGEQFF.

CDR3 nucleotide sequence: TGTGCCAGCAGCTCAGGGACAGGACATAGCAATCAGCCCCAGCATTTT. Translated: CASSSGTGHSNQPQHF. This sequence joins TRBV7-9 and TRBJ1-5, with TRBD1 matching over 8 bases. Germline trimming cut 4 bases from V and 0 bases from J; bases unmatched to any gene: 5. Germline CDR1 SEHNR, CDR2 FQNEAQ (reference sequence). The CDR3 consists of 16 residues.

V gene TRBV7-6 combines with J gene TRBJ2-4; TRBD2 is a possible D gene (5 bases). Looked up from germline, CDR1 is SGHVS and CDR2 is FNYEAQ. Trimming shortened V by 5 bases and J by 9 bases, and 14 bases separated the two germline ends. The CDR3 is 13 amino acids. The CDR3 DNA reads as TGTGCCAGCAGCGCAACTAGTGCGGGCATTCAGTACTTC. Its translation is CASSATSAGIQYF.

V gene TRBV13 combines with J gene TRBJ2-3, with 7 bases lining up with TRBD2. Unmatched junction bases numbered 14, after V lost 5 bases and J lost 3 bases. The V gene's germline CDR1 is PRHDT and CDR2 FYEKMQ (reference sequence). The CDR3 has 17 residues. The CDR3 sequence is CASSPYEGGPVTDTQYF. The CDR3 nucleotides are TGTGCCAGCAGCCCATACGAGGGAGGGCCGGTGACAGATACGCAGTATTTT.

The chain joins TRBV19 to TRBJ1-1; D may be TRBD1 (6 bases). CDR3 size: 16 residues. Trimming took 6 bases from V and 1 from J, leaving 18 bases between them. CDR1 and CDR2 from the germline V gene are LNHDA and SQIVND (reference sequence). The CDR3: CASRTVHRGANTEAFF. CDR3 bases: TGTGCCAGTAGGACGGTACATCGGGGGGCGAACACTGAAGCTTTCTTT.

A word on this clone: The same CDR3 can be traced to other DNA sequences in this sample. The J gene is TRBJ2-1, the V gene TRBV20-1; D gene uncertain. Germline V CDR1 and CDR2: DFQATT, SNEGSKA (reference sequence). This CDR3 spans 11 amino acids. V was trimmed by 5 bases and J by 5 bases, leaving 7 bases between them. DNA of the CDR3: TGCAGTGCTTCAGAGAACAATGAGCAGTTCTTC. Protein sequence: CSASENNEQFF.